This T cell receptor beta chain was retrieved from a study of T cells in Graves' hyperthyroidism and ophthalmopathy. Overall study results and limits: Ophthalmopathy was model-predicted a median approximately 6.4 months pre-onset.

TCR beta CDR3 regions were amplified from RNA transcripts. HTBI primers were the set used in a first-round RT-PCR of the TCR CDR3. TCRdb processed the multiplex PCR reads anew with MiXCR; each CDR3 protein has one entry. The repertoire holds about 400,000 distinct CDR3 sequences, with about a sixth as singletons. This clonotype was recorded at least ten times. Its antigen is unknown. This CDR3 is built from 14 residues. Germline CDR1 and CDR2: MNHEY and SMNVEV (reference sequence). Trimming removed 6 bases from V and 6 bases from J, with 17 bases in between. The sequence was obtained from a woman aged 18-29 years with Graves' hyperthyroidism that later progressed to Graves' ophthalmopathy. The chain couples TRBV27 to TRBJ2-5; D may be TRBD2 (6 bases). The sample taken for sequencing was blood. In DNA, the CDR3 is TGTGCCAGCAGCCCGCCCGGGGGAGCGAAGACCCAGTACTTC. It is translated as CASSPPGGAKTQYF.